This T cell receptor beta chain was found in a study of B cell selection in AIRE deficiency. Overall study findings and caveats: Of 3,000 to 4,000 shared Treg TCRbeta sequences, around 31% were healthy-donor-only and about 9% patient-only. Patient Tconv cells held about 31% of Treg sequences shared by healthy donors.

Germline values: CDR1 SGHDN, CDR2 FVKESK. This CDR3 region has 13 residues. The ends were cut back, 3 bases at V and 7 bases at J, with 12 bases in the middle. This clone was recorded a few times. The antigen is undetermined. The regulatory T cell sort gate was CD4+CD25hiCD127low/negative. In the original workflow: Pooled Tregs gave roughly 6x10^4 patient and over 8.5x10^4 donor TCRbeta sequences. The method was immunoSEQ multiplex PCR; TCRdb's version includes in-frame clones alone and lacks a portion of them. The DNA gave D and trimming, while V, J and clone size come from that table. The sample lists over 1,500 clones, approximately 80% seen once, with roughly 1.8% in the top ten.

The V call is TRBV14, the J call TRBJ1-1; unclear D gene. Specimen: CD4+CD25+ Tregs sorted from PBMCs. This clonotype was obtained from a human donor in good health. CDR3 coding DNA: TGTGCCAGCAGCCATTCATCTTGGGTTGAAGCTTTCTTT. This codes for CASSHSSWVEAFF.